The 9 T cell receptor beta chains in this list originate from one sample, sequenced in a study of T cell responses to AZD1222 COVID-19 vaccine. The data were produced by immunoSEQ multiplex PCR, yet TCRdb's version contains in-frame clones alone and is incomplete. The sample gives some 200,000 clones, approximately 91% of which show up once; more than 0.75% is in the top ten. The sample consisted of peripheral blood, taken on day 0 of AZD1222 vaccination. These receptor sequences come from an adult in good health.

The V and J genes are TRBV12-3 or TRBV12-4 and TRBJ2-7, with D perhaps TRBD2 (6 bases). CDR3 length equals 13 residues. V was cut by 6 bases and J by 2 bases, with 11 bases left in between. CDR3 region: CASSRDFPYEQYF. CDR3 nucleotides: TGTGCCAGCAGCCGGGACTTTCCCTACGAGCAGTACTTC.

CDR3 nucleotide sequence: TGCAGCGTTGAAGATCTGGTCCAGGGTAATACAGATACGCAGTATTTT. This codes for CSVEDLVQGNTDTQYF. J is TRBJ2-3 and V is TRBV29-1, with D maybe TRBD1 (5 bases). This CDR3 is built from 16 residues. Trimming took off 0 bases at V and 3 bases at J, with 16 bases between the two ends. CDR1 is SQVTM, CDR2 ANQGSEA, per germline.

The rearrangement uses TRBV19 and TRBJ1-3; 7 bases are shared with TRBD1. The CDR3 is 17 amino acids. CDR1 and CDR2 from the germline V gene are LNHDA and SQIVND (reference sequence). The V gene end was trimmed by 4 bases and the J gene end by 2 bases; junction bases not matched to a gene: 11. The CDR3 loop is CASSSEGAAATGNTIYF. The DNA for the CDR3 is TGTGCCAGTAGTAGCGAGGGGGCAGCCGCTACTGGAAACACCATATATTTT.

The chain couples TRBV11-2 to TRBJ2-7; 8 nucleotides align to TRBD1. The V gene end was trimmed by 5 bases and the J gene end by 3 bases; junction bases not matched to a gene: 12. The germline gives CDR1 SGHAT, CDR2 FQNNGV. The CDR3 is made up of 16 amino acids. The CDR3 reads CASSLARDRSYYEQYF. The DNA of the CDR3 is TGTGCCAGCAGCCTAGCTAGGGACAGGTCCTACTACGAGCAGTACTTC.

This chain joins TRBV7-2 and TRBJ2-7, with D perhaps TRBD1 (6 bases). The CDR3 runs to 15 residues. Trimming shortened V by 5 bases and J by 6 bases, and 20 bases separated the two germline ends. Germline CDR1 is SGHTA and CDR2 is FQGNSA. DNA of the CDR3: TGTGCCAGCAGCATATTACAGGGCCGACTACTCGAGCAGTACTTC. This gives the protein CASSILQGRLLEQYF.

The chain joins TRBV7-9 to TRBJ2-7; TRBD2 matches 9 bases. The CDR3 is 15 amino acids. Looked up from germline, CDR1 is SEHNR and CDR2 is FQNEAQ (reference sequence). The V segment lost 2 bases and the J segment 0 bases; nucleotides outside the gene matches: 2. The CDR3 DNA sequence: TGTGCCAGCAGCTTACGACTAGCGGACTCCTACGAGCAGTACTTC. This encodes CASSLRLADSYEQYF. The entire variable domain, with the rest obtained from reference TRBV7-9 and TRBJ2-7, is as follows: DTGVSQNPRHKITKRGQNVTFRCDPISEHNRLYWYRQTLGQGPEFLTYFQNEAQLEKSRLLSDRFSAERPKGSFSTLEIQRTEQGDSAMYLCASSLRLADSYEQYFGPGTRLTVT.

The rearrangement uses TRBV18 and TRBJ2-1; no clear D. The germline V gene encodes CDR1 KGHSH and CDR2 LQKENI. V lost 5 bases to trimming and J lost 2 bases, with 10 bases between them. The CDR3 spans 14 residues. The CDR3 coding sequence is TGTGCCAGCTCAGGATCTACGACCTACAATGAGCAGTTCTTC. Translating gives CASSGSTTYNEQFF.

V gene TRBV29-1 combines with J gene TRBJ2-7; 9 bases match TRBD1. J was trimmed by 6 bases and V by 4 bases; bases with no gene match: 4. CDR1 SQVTM and CDR2 ANQGSEA come from the germline V gene. The CDR3 loop spans 12 amino acids. The CDR3, as DNA: TGCAGCGTTGGAGGACAGGGGCGCGAGCAGTACTTC. This codes for CSVGGQGREQYF.

V gene TRBV14 combines with J gene TRBJ1-1; D remains ambiguous. The CDR3 runs to 13 residues. The germline V gene has CDR1 SGHDN and CDR2 FVKESK. V was pared by 1 base and J by 3 bases, with 6 bases between. CDR3 in amino acids: CASSQGKDTEAFF. Written as DNA, the CDR3 is TGTGCCAGCAGCCAAGGGAAGGACACTGAAGCTTTCTTT. Drawing the rest from reference TRBV14 and TRBJ1-1, the complete variable domain is EAGVTQFPSHSVIEKGQTVTLRCDPISGHDNLYWYRRVMGKEIKFLLHFVKESKQDESGMPNNRFLAERTGGTYSTLKVQPAELEDSGVYFCASSQGKDTEAFFGQGTRLTVV.